This T cell receptor beta chain was obtained from a study of control samples from healthy donors and cancer patients. Germline CDR1 SNHLY, CDR2 FYNNEI. The CDR3 length is 14 residues. Trimming shortened V by 2 bases and J by 7 bases, and 12 bases separated the two germline ends. Sequencing used immunoSEQ multiplex PCR; TCRdb keeps in-frame clones, though not all of them. The data hold around 78,000 clones, with 94% observed a single time. The chain carries TRBV2 and TRBJ1-5; D perhaps matches TRBD1 (6 bases). The receptor was derived from a young woman in good health. Sequenced sample: blood. The CDR3 DNA follows: TGTGCCAGCAGTGAACAAGGGGGTGGACAGCCCCAGCATTTT. It yields the protein CASSEQGGGQPQHF.